The 16 T cell receptor beta chains presented below share a single source sample, sequenced in a study of breast tumors, draining lymph nodes, adjacent tissues (dated by TCRdb to the mid-2010s). Library preparation was by multiplex PCR. This sample was sequenced with an Illumina HiSeq 2000. TCRdb reworked the public reads: Q25 trimming with fastp, MiXCR clone assembly, productive beta chains retained. All rows with the same CDR3 protein become a single entry with the most common DNA and genes. The sample has approximately 45,000 distinct CDR3 sequences on record, 23% of them singletons. Under 9.5% of the sample is held by the ten biggest clonotypes. Input material: breast tumor tissue. These receptor sequences come from a female donor with breast cancer. Some clones in this sample may be carry-over from other donors' samples.

This clonotype was detected many times. The chain carries TRBV25-1 and TRBJ1-2, with D perhaps matching TRBD1 (5 bases). V was clipped by 7 bases and J by 2 bases, with 11 bases between them. The germline CDR1 and CDR2 sequences are MGHDK and SYGVNS. This CDR3 is built from 13 residues. For the CDR3, the DNA is TGTGCCAGCACGACCGACAGAAACTATGGCTACACCTTC. Translation: CASTTDRNYGYTF.

This clonotype was seen a handful of times. The V call is TRBV6-2 or TRBV6-3, the J call TRBJ1-5; weak D call: TRBD1 (6 bases). V was shortened by 6 bases and J by 1 base, with 13 bases between the two germline ends. CDR3 length equals 15 residues. CDR1 and CDR2 from the germline V gene are MNHEY and SVGEGT. The CDR3 sequence is CASSAGQLSNQPQHF. The DNA of the CDR3 is TGTGCCAGCAGCGCCGGACAGCTAAGCAATCAGCCCCAGCATTTT.

Comments on this clonotype: One base away lies a much larger clone, so this may be a sequencing read error. The J gene is TRBJ2-7, the V gene TRBV19, with D uncertain. The germline gives CDR1 LNHDA, CDR2 SQIVND (reference sequence). The CDR3 is 13 residues long. CDR3 sequence reads: CASSIVFFYKQYF. In DNA, the CDR3 is TGTGCCAGTAGTATAGTATTTTTCTACAAGCAGTACTTC.

This clonotype was seen many times. The J gene is TRBJ1-5, the V gene TRBV6-1, with TRBD1 matching 12 bases. This CDR3 spans 15 amino acids. CDR1 is MNHNS and CDR2 is SASEGT in the germline V gene. Trimming at V came to 6 bases and at J to 6 bases, leaving 6 bases not matched to a gene. CDR3 DNA: TGTGCCAGCAGACGGGACAGGGGGCTAACTCAGCCCCAGCATTTT. It codes for CASRRDRGLTQPQHF.

In this sample, this clonotype turned up many times. For the CDR3, the DNA is TGTGCCAGCAGTTTAGAGGCAGGGAGCTCCTATAATTCACCCCTCCACTTT. Encoded protein: CASSLEAGSSYNSPLHF. The chain combines TRBV28 with TRBJ1-6; D might be TRBD1 (5 bases). V gave up 2 bases and J gave up 0 bases, with 11 bases separating them. The CDR3 consists of 17 residues. Germline loops: CDR1 MDHEN, CDR2 SYDVKM.

V is TRBV5-4 and J is TRBJ2-1; D is perhaps TRBD1 (6 bases). The CDR3 has 16 amino acids. Trimming pared 5 bases from V and 5 bases from J, leaving 20 bases between. Germline loops: CDR1 SGHNT, CDR2 YYREEE (reference sequence). This CDR3 is CASRKQGNIRNNEQFF. CDR3 coding DNA: TGTGCCAGCAGGAAACAGGGCAATATTAGAAACAATGAGCAGTTCTTC.

The table lists this clonotype with many counts. The V gene is TRBV19, the J gene TRBJ2-1, with D perhaps matching TRBD1 (6 bases). The V end lost 4 bases, the J end lost 8 bases, and 12 bases lay between the germline ends. Germline-derived CDR1 and CDR2 are LNHDA and SQIVND (reference sequence). This CDR3 is built from 13 residues. CDR3 in amino acids: CASSRTDSDEQFF. The CDR3 nucleotides read TGTGCCAGTAGTAGGACAGATTCGGATGAGCAGTTCTTC.

A note on this clonotype: A clone one base away is much larger, so this may be a read error. CDR3 in amino acids: CASSVAGVNGQFF. The CDR3 bases are TGTGCCAGCAGCGTAGCAGGGGTCAATGGGCAGTTCTTC. The rearrangement links TRBV9 to TRBJ2-1; the D gene is possibly TRBD1 (6 bases). The CDR3 is made up of 13 amino acids. Germline lookup yields CDR1 SGDLS and CDR2 YYNGEE.

This clonotype was observed a few times. The chain carries TRBV3-1 and TRBJ2-2; 11 bases match TRBD2. Germline CDR1 is LGHDT and CDR2 is YNNKEL (reference sequence). This CDR3 region has 17 residues. With 4 bases clipped from V and 0 bases from J, the junction kept 4 bases outside the gene matches. The CDR3 sequence is CASSRKTSGANTGELFF. In DNA, the CDR3 is TGTGCCAGCAGCCGAAAGACTAGCGGGGCGAACACCGGGGAGCTGTTTTTT.

The count of this clonotype is one. This may be a read error, as it is one base from a much larger clone. The rearrangement uses TRBV20-1 and TRBJ2-1; weak D call: TRBD1 (5 bases). The CDR3 spans 14 residues. In germline, CDR1 is DFQATT, CDR2 SNEGSKA (reference sequence). DNA for the CDR3: TGCAGTGCTAGTCCTAGACAGAGCTACGATGAGCAGTTCTTC. As protein: CSASPRQSYDEQFF.

This clonotype was detected a few times. The rearrangement uses TRBV4-2 and TRBJ1-1; possible D gene TRBD1, 6 bases. The CDR3 is made up of 15 amino acids. Germline CDR1 is LGHNA and CDR2 is YNFKEQ. V gave up 4 bases and J gave up 2 bases, with 14 bases separating them. The CDR3 DNA sequence: TGTGCCAGCAGCCCAATGGGACAAATCAACACTGAAGCTTTCTTT. Translating gives CASSPMGQINTEAFF.

This clonotype was recorded a few times. The chain links TRBV5-6 to TRBJ2-3, with 9 bases fitting TRBD1. The germline V gene encodes CDR1 SGHDT and CDR2 YYEEEE. The V gene end was trimmed by 4 bases and the J gene end by 2 bases; junction bases not matched to a gene: 8. The CDR3 totals 16 residues. DNA for the CDR3: TGTGCCAGCAGCCTGGGGGGACAGGGTAACACAGATACGCAGTATTTT. The encoded protein is CASSLGGQGNTDTQYF.

V usage is TRBV6-6 and J usage is TRBJ1-1; no firm D call. The V gene's germline CDR1 is MNHNY and CDR2 SVGAGI (reference sequence). CDR3 size: 13 residues. V lost 2 bases and J lost 4, with 8 bases in between. The CDR3 DNA reads as TGTGCCAGCAGTTACGGTATGGGCACTGAAGCTTTCTTT. It translates to CASSYGMGTEAFF.

This clonotype was found many times. The chain employs TRBV6-5 and TRBJ1-6; D not certain. V lost 0 bases to trimming and J lost 17 bases, with 14 bases between them. The CDR3 totals 13 residues. Germline V gives CDR1 MNHEY, CDR2 SVGAGI. The DNA of the CDR3 is TGTGCCAGCAGTTACTCGTCCCGGGGAGGGTTCCACTTT. It yields the protein CASSYSSRGGFHF.

The table lists this clonotype with many counts. V gene TRBV20-1 combines with J gene TRBJ2-7; possibly TRBD2 for D (5 bases). Germline CDR1 reads DFQATT; CDR2 reads SNEGSKA (reference sequence). Deletions cut 0 bases from V and 4 bases from J, with 16 bases between. CDR3 length: 15 residues. CDR3 sequence (DNA): TGCAGTGCTAGAGATCCCACAGAGGGAGTGTACGAGCAGTACTTC. Its protein is CSARDPTEGVYEQYF.

Ten or more counts support this clonotype. The V and J genes are TRBV11-2 and TRBJ1-4, with D perhaps matching TRBD1 (5 bases). V shed 2 bases and J shed 6 bases, with 13 bases lying between them. The CDR3 is 15 residues long. Germline-derived CDR1 and CDR2 are SGHAT and FQNNGV. CDR3 nucleotides: TGTGCCAGCAGCTTATTGTCCTGGGGCGATGAAAAACTGTTTTTT. The encoded protein is CASSLLSWGDEKLFF.